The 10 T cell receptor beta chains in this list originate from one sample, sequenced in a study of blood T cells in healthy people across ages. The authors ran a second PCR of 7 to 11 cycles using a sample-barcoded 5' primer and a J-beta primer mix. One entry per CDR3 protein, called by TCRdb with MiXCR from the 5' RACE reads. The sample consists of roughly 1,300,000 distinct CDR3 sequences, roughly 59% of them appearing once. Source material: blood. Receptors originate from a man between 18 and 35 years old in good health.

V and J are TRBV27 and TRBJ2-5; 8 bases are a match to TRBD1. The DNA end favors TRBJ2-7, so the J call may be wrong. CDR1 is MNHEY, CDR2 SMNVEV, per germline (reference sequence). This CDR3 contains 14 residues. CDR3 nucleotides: TGTGCCAGCAGTGTAGGGACAGGTGTAGGCGAGCAGTACTTC. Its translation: CASSVGTGVGEQYF.

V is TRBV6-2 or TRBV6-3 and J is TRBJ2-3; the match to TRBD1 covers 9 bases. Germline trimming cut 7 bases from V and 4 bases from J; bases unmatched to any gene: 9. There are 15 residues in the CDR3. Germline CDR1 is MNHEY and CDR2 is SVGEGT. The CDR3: CASTSSRDRADTQYF. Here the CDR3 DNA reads TGTGCCAGCACCTCAAGTAGGGACAGGGCAGATACGCAGTATTTT.

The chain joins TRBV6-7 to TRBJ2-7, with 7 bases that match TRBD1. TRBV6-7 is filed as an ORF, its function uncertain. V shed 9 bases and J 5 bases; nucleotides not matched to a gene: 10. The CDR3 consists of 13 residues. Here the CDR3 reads CARTRQGEHEQYF. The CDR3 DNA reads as TGTGCCAGAACGAGACAGGGAGAACACGAGCAGTACTTC.

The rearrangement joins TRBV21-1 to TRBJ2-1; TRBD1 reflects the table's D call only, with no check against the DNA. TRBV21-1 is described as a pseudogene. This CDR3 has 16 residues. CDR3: CASSLIGDPPYNEQFF. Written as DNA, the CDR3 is TGTGCCAGCAGCTTGATAGGGGACCCCCCCTACAATGAGCAGTTCTTC.

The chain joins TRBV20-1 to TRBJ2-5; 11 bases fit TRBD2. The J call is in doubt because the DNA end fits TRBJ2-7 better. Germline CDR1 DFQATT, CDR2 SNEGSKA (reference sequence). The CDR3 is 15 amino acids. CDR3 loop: CSASSISGRGYEQYF. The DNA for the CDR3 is TGCAGTGCTAGCTCAATTAGCGGGAGGGGTTACGAGCAGTACTTC.

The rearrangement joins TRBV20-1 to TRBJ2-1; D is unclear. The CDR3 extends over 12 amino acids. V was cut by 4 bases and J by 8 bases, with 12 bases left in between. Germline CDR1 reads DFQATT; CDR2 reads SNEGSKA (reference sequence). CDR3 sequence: CSAKRGWDEQFF. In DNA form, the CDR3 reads TGCAGTGCTAAAAGAGGCTGGGATGAGCAGTTCTTC.

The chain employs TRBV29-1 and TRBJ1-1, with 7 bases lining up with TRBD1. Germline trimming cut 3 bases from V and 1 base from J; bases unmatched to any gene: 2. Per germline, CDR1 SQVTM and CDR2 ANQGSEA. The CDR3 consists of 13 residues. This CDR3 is CSVEGTANTEAFF. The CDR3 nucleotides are TGCAGCGTTGAGGGGACAGCGAACACTGAAGCTTTCTTT.

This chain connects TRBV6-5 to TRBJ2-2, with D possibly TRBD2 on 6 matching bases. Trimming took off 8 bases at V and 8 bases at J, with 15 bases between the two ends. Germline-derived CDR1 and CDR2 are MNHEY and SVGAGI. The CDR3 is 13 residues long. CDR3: CASAKEGMGELFF. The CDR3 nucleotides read TGTGCCAGCGCCAAGGAGGGGATGGGGGAGCTGTTTTTT.

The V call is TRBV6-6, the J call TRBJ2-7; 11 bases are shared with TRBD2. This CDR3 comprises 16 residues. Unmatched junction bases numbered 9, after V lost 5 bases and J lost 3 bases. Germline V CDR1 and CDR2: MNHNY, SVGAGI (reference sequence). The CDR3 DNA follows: TGTGCCAGCAGTCGCCTGACTAGCGGGGCACTCTACGAGCAGTACTTC. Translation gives CASSRLTSGALYEQYF.

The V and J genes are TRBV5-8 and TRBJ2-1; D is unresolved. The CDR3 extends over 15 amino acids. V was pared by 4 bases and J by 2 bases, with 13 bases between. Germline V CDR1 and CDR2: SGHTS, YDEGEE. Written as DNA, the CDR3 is TGTGCCAGCAGCCCTGTAGGCTCTACCTACAATGAGCAGTTCTTC. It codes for CASSPVGSTYNEQFF.